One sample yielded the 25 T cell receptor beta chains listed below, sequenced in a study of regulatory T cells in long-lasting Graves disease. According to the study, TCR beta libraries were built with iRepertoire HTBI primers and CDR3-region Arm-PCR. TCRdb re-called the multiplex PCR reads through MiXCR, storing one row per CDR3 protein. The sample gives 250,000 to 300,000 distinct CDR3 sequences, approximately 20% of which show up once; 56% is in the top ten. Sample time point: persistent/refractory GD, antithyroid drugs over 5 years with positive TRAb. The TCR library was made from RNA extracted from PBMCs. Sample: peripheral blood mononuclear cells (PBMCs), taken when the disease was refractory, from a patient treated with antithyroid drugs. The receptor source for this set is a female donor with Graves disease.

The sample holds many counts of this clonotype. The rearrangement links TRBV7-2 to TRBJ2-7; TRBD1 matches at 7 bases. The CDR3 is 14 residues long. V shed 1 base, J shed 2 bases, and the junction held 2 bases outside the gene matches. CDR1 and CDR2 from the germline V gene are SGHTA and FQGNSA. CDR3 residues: CASSLGGTAYEQYF. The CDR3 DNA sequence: TGTGCCAGCAGCTTAGGAGGGACAGCCTACGAGCAGTACTTC.

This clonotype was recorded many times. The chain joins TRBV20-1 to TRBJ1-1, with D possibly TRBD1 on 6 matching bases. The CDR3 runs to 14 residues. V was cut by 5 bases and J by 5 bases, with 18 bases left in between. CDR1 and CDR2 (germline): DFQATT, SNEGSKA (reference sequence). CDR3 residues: CSASTNRVGTEAFF. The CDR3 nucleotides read TGCAGTGCTTCAACTAACAGGGTAGGGACTGAAGCTTTCTTT.

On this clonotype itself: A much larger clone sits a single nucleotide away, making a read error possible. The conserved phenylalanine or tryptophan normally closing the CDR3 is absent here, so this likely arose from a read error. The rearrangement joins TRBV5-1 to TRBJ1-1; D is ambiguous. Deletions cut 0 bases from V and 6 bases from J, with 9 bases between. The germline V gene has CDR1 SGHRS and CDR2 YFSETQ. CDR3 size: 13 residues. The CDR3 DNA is TGCGCCAGCAGCTTGGAACTCGGCTCTGAAGCTTTCCTT. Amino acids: CASSLELGSEAFL.

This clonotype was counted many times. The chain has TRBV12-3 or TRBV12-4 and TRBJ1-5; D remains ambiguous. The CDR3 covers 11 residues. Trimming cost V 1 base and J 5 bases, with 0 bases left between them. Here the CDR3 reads CASSLDQPQHF. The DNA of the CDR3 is TGTGCCAGCAGTTTAGATCAGCCCCAGCATTTT.

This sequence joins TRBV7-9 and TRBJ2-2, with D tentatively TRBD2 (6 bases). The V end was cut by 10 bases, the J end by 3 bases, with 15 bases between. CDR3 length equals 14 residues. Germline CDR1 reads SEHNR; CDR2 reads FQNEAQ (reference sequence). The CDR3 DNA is TGTGCCACCCGAATGGAGGGGCACACCGGGGAGCTGTTTTTT. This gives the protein CATRMEGHTGELFF.

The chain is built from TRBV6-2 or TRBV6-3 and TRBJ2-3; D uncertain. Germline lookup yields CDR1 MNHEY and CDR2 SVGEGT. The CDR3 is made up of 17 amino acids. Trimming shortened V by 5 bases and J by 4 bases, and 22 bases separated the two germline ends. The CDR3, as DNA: TGTGCCAGCAGTCTCGAACCCGGACGGACCCGTGCAGATACGCAGTATTTT. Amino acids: CASSLEPGRTRADTQYF.

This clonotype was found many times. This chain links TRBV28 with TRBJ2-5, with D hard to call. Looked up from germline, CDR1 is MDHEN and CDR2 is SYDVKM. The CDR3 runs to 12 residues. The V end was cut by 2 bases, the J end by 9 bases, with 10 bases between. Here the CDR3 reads CASSLRGNSQYF. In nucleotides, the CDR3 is TGTGCCAGCAGTTTACGCGGTAACTCCCAGTACTTC.

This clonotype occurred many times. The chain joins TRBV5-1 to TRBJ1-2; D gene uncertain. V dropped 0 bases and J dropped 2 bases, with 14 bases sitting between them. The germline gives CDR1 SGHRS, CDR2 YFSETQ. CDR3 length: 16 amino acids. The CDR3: CASSLDGPELNYGYTF. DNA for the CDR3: TGCGCCAGCAGCTTGGATGGCCCAGAACTAAACTATGGCTACACCTTC.

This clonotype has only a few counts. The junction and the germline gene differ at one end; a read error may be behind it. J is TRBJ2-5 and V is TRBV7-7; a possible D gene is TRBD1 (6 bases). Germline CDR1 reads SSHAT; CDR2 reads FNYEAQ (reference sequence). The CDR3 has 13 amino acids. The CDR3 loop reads CASSNREGETQYF. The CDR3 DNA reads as TGTGCTAGCAGCAACAGGGAAGGGGAGACCCAGTACTTC.

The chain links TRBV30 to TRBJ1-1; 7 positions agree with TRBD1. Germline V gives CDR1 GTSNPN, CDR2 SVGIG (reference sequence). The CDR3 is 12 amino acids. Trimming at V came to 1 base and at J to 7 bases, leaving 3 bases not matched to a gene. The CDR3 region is CAWSEGAGEAFF. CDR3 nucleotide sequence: TGTGCCTGGAGTGAGGGGGCCGGTGAAGCTTTCTTT. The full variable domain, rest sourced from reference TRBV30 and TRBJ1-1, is SQTIHQWPATLVQPVGSPLSLECTVEGTSNPNLYWYRQAAGRGLQLLFYSVGIGQISSEVPQNLSASRPQDRQFILSSKKLLLSDSGFYLCAWSEGAGEAFFGQGTRLTVV.

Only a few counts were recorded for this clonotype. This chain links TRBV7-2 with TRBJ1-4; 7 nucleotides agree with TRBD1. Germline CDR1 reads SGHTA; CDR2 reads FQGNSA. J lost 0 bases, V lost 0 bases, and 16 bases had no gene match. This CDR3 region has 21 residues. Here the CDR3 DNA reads TGTGCCAGCAGCTTAGCGCCGAGACATAGAGGACAGGACTCAACTAATGAAAAACTGTTTTTT. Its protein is CASSLAPRHRGQDSTNEKLFF.

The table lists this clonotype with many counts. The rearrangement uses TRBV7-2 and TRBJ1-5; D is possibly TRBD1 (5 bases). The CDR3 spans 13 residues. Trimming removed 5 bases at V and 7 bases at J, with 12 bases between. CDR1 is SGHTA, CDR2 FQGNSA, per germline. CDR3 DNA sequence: TGTGCCAGCAGCCCCGAGACAGTGCAGCCCCAGCATTTT. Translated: CASSPETVQPQHF.

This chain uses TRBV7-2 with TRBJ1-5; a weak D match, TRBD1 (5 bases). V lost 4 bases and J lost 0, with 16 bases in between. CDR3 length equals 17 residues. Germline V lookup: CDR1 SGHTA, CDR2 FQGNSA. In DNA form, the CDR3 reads TGTGCCAGCAGCTGGGGACGGCCCTGGGATAGCAATCAGCCCCAGCATTTT. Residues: CASSWGRPWDSNQPQHF.

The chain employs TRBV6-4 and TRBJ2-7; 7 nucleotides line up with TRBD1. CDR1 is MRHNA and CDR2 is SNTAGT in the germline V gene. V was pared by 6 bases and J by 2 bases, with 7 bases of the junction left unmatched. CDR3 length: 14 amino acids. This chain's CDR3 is CASRPQGEPYEQYF. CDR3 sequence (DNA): TGTGCCAGCAGGCCTCAGGGGGAACCCTACGAGCAGTACTTC.

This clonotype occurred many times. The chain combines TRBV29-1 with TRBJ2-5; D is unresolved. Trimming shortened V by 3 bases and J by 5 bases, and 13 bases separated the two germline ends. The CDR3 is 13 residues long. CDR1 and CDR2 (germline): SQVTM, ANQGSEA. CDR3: CSVDIEVGETQYF. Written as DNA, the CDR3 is TGCAGCGTTGATATAGAGGTGGGGGAGACCCAGTACTTC.

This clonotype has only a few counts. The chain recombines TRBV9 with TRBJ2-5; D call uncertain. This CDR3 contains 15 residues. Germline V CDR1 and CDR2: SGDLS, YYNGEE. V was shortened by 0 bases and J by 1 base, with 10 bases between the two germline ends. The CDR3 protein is CASSVVGGAQETQYF. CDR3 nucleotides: TGTGCCAGCAGCGTAGTGGGCGGAGCCCAAGAGACCCAGTACTTC.

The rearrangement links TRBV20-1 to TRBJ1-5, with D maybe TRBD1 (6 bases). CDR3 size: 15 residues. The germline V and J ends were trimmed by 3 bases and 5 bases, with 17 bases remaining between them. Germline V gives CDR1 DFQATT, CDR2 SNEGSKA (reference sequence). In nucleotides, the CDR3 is TGCAGTGCTAGGGGCCGGTCAAACAGGGATCAGCCCCAGCATTTT. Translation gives CSARGRSNRDQPQHF.

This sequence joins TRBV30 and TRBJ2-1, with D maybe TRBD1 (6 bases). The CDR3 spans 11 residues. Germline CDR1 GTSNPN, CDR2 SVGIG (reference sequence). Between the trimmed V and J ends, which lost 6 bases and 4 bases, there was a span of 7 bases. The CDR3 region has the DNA TGTGCCTGCCAGGGGTACAATGAGCAGTTCTTC. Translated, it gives CACQGYNEQFF. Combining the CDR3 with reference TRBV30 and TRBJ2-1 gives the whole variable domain SQTIHQWPATLVQPVGSPLSLECTVEGTSNPNLYWYRQAAGRGLQLLFYSVGIGQISSEVPQNLSASRPQDRQFILSSKKLLLSDSGFYLCACQGYNEQFFGPGTRLTVL.

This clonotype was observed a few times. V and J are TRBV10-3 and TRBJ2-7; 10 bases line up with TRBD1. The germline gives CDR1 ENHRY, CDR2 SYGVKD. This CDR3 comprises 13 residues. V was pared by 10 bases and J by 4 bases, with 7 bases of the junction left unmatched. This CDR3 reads CASAGTGAYEQYF. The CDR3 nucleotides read TGTGCCAGCGCCGGGACAGGGGCTTACGAGCAGTACTTC.

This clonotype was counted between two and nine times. The CDR3 reads CANRTRHF. For the CDR3, the DNA is TGTGCCAACCGAACTCGGCATTTT. V usage is TRBV28 and J usage is TRBJ1-5; no clear D gene. The CDR3 has 8 amino acids. The V gene's germline CDR1 is MDHEN and CDR2 SYDVKM. The V and J ends lost 10 bases and 15 bases respectively, with 10 bases between them.

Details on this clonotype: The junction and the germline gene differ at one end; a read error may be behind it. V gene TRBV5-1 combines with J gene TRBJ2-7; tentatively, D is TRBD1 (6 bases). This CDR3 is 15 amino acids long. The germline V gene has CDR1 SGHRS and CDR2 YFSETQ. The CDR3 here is CASSLVQGASYKQYF. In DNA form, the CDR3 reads TGCGCCAGCAGCTTGGTACAGGGAGCCTCCTACAAGCAGTACTTC.

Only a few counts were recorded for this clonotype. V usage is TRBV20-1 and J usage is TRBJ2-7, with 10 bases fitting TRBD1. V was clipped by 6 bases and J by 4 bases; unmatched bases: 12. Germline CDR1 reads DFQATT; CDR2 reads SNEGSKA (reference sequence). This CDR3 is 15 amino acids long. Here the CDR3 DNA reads TGCAGTGCGGATAGACAGGGGGCTGCCCTATACGAGCAGTACTTC. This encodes CSADRQGAALYEQYF.

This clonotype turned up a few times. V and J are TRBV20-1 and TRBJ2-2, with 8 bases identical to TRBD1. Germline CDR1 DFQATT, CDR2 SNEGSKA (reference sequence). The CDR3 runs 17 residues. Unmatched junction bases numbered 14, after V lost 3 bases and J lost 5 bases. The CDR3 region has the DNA TGCAGTGCTAGTGGGACAGGCGGACGAGTGGAGACCGGGGAGCTGTTTTTT. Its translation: CSASGTGGRVETGELFF.

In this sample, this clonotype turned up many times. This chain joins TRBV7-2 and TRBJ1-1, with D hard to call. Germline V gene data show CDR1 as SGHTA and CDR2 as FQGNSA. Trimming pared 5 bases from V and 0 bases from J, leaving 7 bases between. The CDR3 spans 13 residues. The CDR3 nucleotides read TGTGCCAGCAGCGTGGTTCTGAACACTGAAGCTTTCTTT. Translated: CASSVVLNTEAFF.

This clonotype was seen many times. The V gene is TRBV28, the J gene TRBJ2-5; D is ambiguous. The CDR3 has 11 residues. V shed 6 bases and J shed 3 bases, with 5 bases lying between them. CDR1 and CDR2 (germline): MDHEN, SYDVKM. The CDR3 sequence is CASSFEETQYF. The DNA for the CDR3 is TGTGCCAGCAGCTTCGAAGAGACCCAGTACTTC.